The 10 T cell receptor beta chains listed next were all sequenced from one sample in a study of blood T cell repertoires in COVID-19. The assay was immunoSEQ multiplex PCR, and TCRdb's table has in-frame clones only and misses some. The sample shows about 150,000 clones, about 80% of them seen only once. Sequencing used peripheral blood. Receptors originate from a woman in her sixties or seventies with acute or convalescent COVID-19.

The J gene is TRBJ1-1, the V gene TRBV6-5, with a tentative D call TRBD1 (6 bases). Germline V CDR1 and CDR2: MNHEY, SVGAGI. The CDR3 is made up of 13 amino acids. Trimming stripped 9 bases from V and 3 bases from J, with 14 bases between. This CDR3 is CASRGGADTEAFF. CDR3 nucleotides: TGTGCCAGTAGGGGGGGCGCCGACACTGAAGCTTTCTTT.

The genes are TRBV7-6 and TRBJ1-6; D remains unclear. Germline lookup yields CDR1 SGHVS and CDR2 FNYEAQ. Trimming removed 0 bases at V and 7 bases at J, with 10 bases between. This CDR3 spans 15 amino acids. CDR3 sequence reads: CASSLAAGLNSPLHF. The CDR3 DNA sequence: TGTGCCAGCAGCTTAGCCGCAGGTTTAAATTCACCCCTCCACTTT.

J is TRBJ2-1 and V is TRBV4-1; TRBD2 matches 9 bases. Trimming at V came to 1 base and at J to 4 bases, leaving 8 bases not matched to a gene. CDR3 length equals 17 residues. The germline gives CDR1 MGHRA, CDR2 YSYEKL. The CDR3 is CASSQGVAGGRYNEQFF. As DNA, the CDR3 is TGCGCCAGCAGCCAAGGTGTCGCGGGGGGGAGATACAATGAGCAGTTCTTC.

This chain links TRBV5-1 with TRBJ1-1, with D tentatively TRBD1 (5 bases). Germline values: CDR1 SGHRS, CDR2 YFSETQ. Trimming cost V 4 bases and J 1 base, with 8 bases left between them. This CDR3 comprises 13 residues. The CDR3 DNA follows: TGCGCCAGCAGCGATCAGGGGAACACTGAAGCTTTCTTT. This codes for CASSDQGNTEAFF.

This sequence joins TRBV5-1 and TRBJ1-2; 7 nucleotides match TRBD1. Germline CDR1 reads SGHRS; CDR2 reads YFSETQ. This CDR3 comprises 13 residues. The V gene end was trimmed by 4 bases and the J gene end by 4 bases; junction bases not matched to a gene: 4. The CDR3: CASSEGQAYGYTF. The CDR3 nucleotides are TGCGCCAGCAGCGAAGGACAGGCCTATGGCTACACCTTC.

This clone was recorded only once. The chain combines TRBV19 with TRBJ1-2; D ambiguous. This CDR3 has 13 residues. Germline V lookup: CDR1 LNHDA, CDR2 SQIVND (reference sequence). Trimming removed 10 bases from V and 4 bases from J, with 16 bases in between. The chain's CDR3 is CANSSSFIYGYTF. The CDR3 DNA is TGTGCCAACTCAAGCTCTTTTATCTATGGCTACACCTTC.

This clone was found once. The chain uses TRBV30 and TRBJ2-6, with D possibly matching TRBD2 (7 bases). This CDR3 contains 14 residues. V lost 8 bases, J lost 2 bases, and 13 bases lay in between. Germline-derived CDR1 and CDR2 are GTSNPN and SVGIG (reference sequence). Here the CDR3 reads CARGGATGANVLTF. The DNA for the CDR3 is TGTGCCCGAGGGGGGGCGACTGGGGCCAACGTCCTGACTTTC.

This clone has at least ten counts. The chain couples TRBV5-8 to TRBJ2-5, with 10 bases that match TRBD2. The germline V gene encodes CDR1 SGHTS and CDR2 YDEGEE. The CDR3 runs to 13 residues. After removal of 0 bases from V and 8 bases from J, the junction contained 1 base not matched to a gene. CDR3 amino acids: CASSLASGGTQYF. CDR3 nucleotides: TGTGCCAGCAGCTTGGCTAGCGGGGGAACCCAGTACTTC.

This sequence joins TRBV7-6 and TRBJ2-7; TRBD2 matches 10 bases. Germline CDR1 SGHVS, CDR2 FNYEAQ. V lost 2 bases, J lost 6 bases, and 7 bases stayed unmatched. This CDR3 is built from 15 residues. DNA of the CDR3: TGTGCCAGCAGCTTATCTACTAGCGGGGCCCTCGAGCAGTACTTC. It translates to CASSLSTSGALEQYF.

V gene TRBV19 combines with J gene TRBJ2-1, with D possibly being TRBD2 (5 bases). Germline lookup yields CDR1 LNHDA and CDR2 SQIVND (reference sequence). Trimming stripped 9 bases from V and 11 bases from J, with 20 bases between. The CDR3 loop spans 13 amino acids. The CDR3 sequence is CASTGKPPAKQFF. As DNA, the CDR3 is TGTGCCAGCACCGGGAAACCCCCCGCGAAGCAGTTCTTC.